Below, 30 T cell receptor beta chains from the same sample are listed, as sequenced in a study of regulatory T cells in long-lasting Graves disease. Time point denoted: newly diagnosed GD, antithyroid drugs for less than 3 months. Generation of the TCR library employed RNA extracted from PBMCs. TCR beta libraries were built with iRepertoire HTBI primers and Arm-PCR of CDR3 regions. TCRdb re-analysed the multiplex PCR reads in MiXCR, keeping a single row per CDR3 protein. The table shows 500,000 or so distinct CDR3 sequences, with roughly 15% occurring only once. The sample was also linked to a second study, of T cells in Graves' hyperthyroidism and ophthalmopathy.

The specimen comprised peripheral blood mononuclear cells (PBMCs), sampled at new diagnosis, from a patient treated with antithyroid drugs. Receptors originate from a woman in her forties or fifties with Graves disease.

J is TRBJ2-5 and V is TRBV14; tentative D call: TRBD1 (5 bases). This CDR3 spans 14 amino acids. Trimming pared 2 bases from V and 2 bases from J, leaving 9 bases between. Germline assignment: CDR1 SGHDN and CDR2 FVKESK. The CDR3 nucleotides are TGTGCCAGCAGCCAACAGGGATGGCAAGAGACCCAGTACTTC. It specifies CASSQQGWQETQYF.

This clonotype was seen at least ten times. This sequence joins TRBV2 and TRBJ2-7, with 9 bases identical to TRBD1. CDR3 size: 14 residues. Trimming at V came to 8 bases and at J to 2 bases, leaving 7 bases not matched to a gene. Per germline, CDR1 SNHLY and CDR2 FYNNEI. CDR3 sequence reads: CASAEGTGTYEQYF. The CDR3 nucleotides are TGTGCCAGCGCGGAAGGGACAGGGACCTACGAGCAGTACTTC.

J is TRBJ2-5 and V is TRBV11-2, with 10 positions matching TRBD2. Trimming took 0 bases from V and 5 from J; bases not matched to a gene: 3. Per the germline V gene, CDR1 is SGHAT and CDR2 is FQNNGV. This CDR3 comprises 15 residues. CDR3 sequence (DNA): TGTGCCAGCAGCTTAGATTGGACTAGCGGTGAGACCCAGTACTTC. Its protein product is CASSLDWTSGETQYF.

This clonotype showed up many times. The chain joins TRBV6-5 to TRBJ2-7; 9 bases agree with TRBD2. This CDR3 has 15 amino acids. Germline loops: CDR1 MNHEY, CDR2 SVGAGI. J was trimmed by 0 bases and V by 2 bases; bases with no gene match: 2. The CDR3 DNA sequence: TGTGCCAGCAGTTACGGAGCGGGGGGCTCCTACGAGCAGTACTTC. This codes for CASSYGAGGSYEQYF.

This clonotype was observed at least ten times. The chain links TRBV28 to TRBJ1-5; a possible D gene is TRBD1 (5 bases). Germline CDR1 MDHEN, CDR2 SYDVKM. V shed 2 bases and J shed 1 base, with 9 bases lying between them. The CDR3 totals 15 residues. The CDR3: CASSLGAASNQPQHF. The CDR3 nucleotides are TGTGCCAGCAGTTTAGGGGCAGCGAGCAATCAGCCCCAGCATTTT.

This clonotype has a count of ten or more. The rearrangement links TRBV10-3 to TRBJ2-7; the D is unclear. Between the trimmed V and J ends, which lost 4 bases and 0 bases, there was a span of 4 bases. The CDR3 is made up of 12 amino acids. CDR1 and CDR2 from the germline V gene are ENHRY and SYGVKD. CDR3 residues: CAISASSYEQYF. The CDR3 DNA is TGTGCCATCAGTGCCAGCTCCTACGAGCAGTACTTC.

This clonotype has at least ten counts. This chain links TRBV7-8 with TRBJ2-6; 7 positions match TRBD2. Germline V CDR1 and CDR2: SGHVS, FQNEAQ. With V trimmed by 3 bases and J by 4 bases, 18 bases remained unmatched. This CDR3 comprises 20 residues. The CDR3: CASSFLRWAGEPRGANVLTF. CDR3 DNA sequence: TGTGCCAGCAGCTTCTTGCGCTGGGCGGGAGAGCCCCGAGGGGCCAACGTCCTGACTTTC.

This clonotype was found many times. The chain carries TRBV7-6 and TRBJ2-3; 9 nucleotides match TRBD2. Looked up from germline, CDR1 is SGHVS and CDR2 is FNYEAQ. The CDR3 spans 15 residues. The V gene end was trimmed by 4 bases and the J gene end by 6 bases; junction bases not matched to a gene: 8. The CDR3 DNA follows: TGTGCCAGCAGCTCCTCAGCGGGAGGTGTCGATACGCAGTATTTT. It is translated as CASSSSAGGVDTQYF.

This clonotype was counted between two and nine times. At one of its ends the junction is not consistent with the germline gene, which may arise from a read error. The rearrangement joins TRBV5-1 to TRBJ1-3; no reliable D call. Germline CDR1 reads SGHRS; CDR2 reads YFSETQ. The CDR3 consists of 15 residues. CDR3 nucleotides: TGCGGCAGCAGCTTTGGCGTACCGCCTGGAAACACCATATATTTT. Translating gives CGSSFGVPPGNTIYF. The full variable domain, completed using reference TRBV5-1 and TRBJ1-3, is KAGVTQTPRYLIKTRGQQVTLSCSPISGHRSVSWYQQTPGQGLQFLFEYFSETQRNKGNFPGRFSGRQFSNSRSEMNVSTLELGDSALYLCGSSFGVPPGNTIYFGEGSWLTVV.

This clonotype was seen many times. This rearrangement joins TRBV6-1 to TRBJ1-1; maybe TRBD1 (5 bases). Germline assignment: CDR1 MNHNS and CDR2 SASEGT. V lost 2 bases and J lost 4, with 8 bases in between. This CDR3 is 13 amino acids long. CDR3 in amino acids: CASSEYRSTEAFF. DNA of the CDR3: TGTGCCAGCAGTGAATACAGGAGCACTGAAGCTTTCTTT.

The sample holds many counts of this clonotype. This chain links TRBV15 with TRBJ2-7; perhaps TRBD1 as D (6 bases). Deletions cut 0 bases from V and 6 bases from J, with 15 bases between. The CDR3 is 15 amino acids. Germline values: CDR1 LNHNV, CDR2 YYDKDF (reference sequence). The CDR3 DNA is TGTGCCACCAGCAGAGATAGGTACAGGGCCAGCGAGCAGTACTTC. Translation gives CATSRDRYRASEQYF.

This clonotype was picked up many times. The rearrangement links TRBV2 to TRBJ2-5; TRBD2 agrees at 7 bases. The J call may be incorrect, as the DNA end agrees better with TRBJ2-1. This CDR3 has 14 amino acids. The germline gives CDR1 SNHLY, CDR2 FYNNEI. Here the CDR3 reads CASSDRAGRDEQFF. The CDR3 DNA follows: TGTGCCAGCAGTGACCGTGCGGGGAGGGATGAGCAGTTCTTC.

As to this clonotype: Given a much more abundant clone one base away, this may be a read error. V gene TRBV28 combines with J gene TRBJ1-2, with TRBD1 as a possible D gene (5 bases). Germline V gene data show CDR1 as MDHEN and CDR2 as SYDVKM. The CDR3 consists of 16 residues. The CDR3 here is CASSAAGTASNYGHTF. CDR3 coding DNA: TGTGCCAGCAGTGCCGCCGGGACTGCCTCTAACTATGGCCACACCTTC.

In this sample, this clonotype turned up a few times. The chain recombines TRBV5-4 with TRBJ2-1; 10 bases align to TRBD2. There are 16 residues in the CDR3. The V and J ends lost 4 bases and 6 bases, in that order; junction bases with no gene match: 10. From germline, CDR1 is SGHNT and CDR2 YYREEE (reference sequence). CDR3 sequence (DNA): TGTGCCAGCAGCATCGTAGCGGGGGGAAAGGGCAATGAGCAGTTCTTC. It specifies CASSIVAGGKGNEQFF.

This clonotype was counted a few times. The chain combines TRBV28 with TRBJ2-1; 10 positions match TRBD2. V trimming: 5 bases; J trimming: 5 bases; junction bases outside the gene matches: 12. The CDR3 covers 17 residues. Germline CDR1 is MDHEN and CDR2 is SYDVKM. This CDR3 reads CASSPLWASGRNNEQFF. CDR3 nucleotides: TGTGCCAGCAGTCCCCTGTGGGCTAGCGGGAGAAACAATGAGCAGTTCTTC.

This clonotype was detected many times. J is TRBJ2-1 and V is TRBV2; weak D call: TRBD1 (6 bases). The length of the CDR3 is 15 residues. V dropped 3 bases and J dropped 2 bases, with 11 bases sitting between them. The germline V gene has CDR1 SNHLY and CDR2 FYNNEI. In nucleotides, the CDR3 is TGTGCCAGCAGTGAGAGGCAGGGGCCCTACAATGAGCAGTTCTTC. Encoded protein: CASSERQGPYNEQFF.

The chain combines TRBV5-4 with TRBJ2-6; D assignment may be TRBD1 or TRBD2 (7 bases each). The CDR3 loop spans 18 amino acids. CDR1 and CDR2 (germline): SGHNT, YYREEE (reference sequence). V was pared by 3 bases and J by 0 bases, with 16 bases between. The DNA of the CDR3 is TGTGCCAGCAGCTCCCCAGGGGGGGGGCTCTCTGGGGCCAACGTCCTGACTTTC. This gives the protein CASSSPGGGLSGANVLTF.

CDR3 DNA sequence: TGCAGTGCTAGGGGACAGGACAACTATGGCTACACCTTC. It encodes CSARGQDNYGYTF. The chain joins TRBV20-1 to TRBJ1-2; 8 positions match TRBD1. Germline CDR1 DFQATT, CDR2 SNEGSKA (reference sequence). J lost 2 bases, V lost 3 bases, and 2 bases had no gene match. CDR3 length equals 13 residues.

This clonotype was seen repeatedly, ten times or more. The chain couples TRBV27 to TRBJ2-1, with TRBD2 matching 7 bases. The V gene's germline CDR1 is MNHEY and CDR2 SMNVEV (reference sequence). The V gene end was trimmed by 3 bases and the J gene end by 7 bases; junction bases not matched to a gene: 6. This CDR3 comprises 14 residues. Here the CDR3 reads CASSFAGEGNEQFF. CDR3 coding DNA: TGTGCCAGCAGTTTTGCGGGAGAGGGGAATGAGCAGTTCTTC.

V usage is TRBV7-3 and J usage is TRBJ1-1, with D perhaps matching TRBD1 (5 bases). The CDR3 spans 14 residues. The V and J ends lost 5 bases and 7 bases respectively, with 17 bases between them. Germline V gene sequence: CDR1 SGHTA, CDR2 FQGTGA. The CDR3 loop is CASSQSGSPNEAFF. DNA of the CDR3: TGTGCCAGCAGCCAGTCAGGGAGTCCGAATGAAGCTTTCTTT.

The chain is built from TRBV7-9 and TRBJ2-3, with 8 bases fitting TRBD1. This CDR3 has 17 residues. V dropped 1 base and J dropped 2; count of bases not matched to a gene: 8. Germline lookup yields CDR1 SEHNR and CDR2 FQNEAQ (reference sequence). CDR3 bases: TGTGCCAGCAGCTTAGGAGCAGGGGGCATGTACACAGATACGCAGTATTTT. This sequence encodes CASSLGAGGMYTDTQYF.

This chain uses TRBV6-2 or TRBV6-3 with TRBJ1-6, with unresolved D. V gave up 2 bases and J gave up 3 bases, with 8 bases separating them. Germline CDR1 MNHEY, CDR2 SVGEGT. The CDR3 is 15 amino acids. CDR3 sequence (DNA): TGTGCCAGCAGTTACGATAAGGTCTATAATTCACCCCTCCACTTT. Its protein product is CASSYDKVYNSPLHF.

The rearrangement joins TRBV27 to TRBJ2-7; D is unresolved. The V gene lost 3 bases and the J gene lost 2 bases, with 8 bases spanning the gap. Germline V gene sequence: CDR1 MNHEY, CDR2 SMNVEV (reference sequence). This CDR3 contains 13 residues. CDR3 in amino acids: CASSFHRAYEQYF. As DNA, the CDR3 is TGTGCCAGCAGTTTTCACAGAGCCTACGAGCAGTACTTC.

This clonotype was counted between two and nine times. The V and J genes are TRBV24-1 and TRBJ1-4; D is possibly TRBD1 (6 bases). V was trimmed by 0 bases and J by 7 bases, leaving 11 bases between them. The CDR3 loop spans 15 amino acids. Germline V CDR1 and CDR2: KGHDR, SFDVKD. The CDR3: CATSDLVQGSEKLFF. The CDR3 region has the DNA TGTGCCACCAGTGATTTGGTACAGGGAAGTGAAAAACTGTTTTTT.

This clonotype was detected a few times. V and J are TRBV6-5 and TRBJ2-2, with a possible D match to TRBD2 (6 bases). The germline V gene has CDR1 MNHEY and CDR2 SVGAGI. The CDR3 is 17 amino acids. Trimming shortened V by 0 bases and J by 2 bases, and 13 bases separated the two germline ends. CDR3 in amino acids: CASSYSPWRGNTGELFF. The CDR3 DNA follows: TGTGCCAGCAGTTACTCTCCTTGGAGGGGCAACACCGGGGAGCTGTTTTTT.

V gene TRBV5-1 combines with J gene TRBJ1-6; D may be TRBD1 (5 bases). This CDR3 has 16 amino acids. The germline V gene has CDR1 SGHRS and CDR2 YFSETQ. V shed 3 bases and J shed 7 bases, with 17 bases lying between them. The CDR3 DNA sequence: TGCGCCAGCAGCTCAAGGGGAATCGGGGGGAATTCACCCCTCCACTTT. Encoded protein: CASSSRGIGGNSPLHF.

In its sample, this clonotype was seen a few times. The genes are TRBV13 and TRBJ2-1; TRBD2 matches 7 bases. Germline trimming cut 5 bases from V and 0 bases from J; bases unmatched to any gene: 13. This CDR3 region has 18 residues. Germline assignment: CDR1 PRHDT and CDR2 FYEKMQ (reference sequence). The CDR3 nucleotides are TGTGCCAGCAGCCCTCCTTGGATTAGCGGGCGCTCCTACAATGAGCAGTTCTTC. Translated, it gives CASSPPWISGRSYNEQFF.

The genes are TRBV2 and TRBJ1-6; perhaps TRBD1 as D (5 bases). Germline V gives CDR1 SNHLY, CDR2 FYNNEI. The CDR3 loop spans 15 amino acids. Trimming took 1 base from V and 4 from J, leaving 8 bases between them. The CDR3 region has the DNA TGTGCCAGCAGTGAAGGGGGGGGGTATAATTCACCCCTCCACTTT. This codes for CASSEGGGYNSPLHF.

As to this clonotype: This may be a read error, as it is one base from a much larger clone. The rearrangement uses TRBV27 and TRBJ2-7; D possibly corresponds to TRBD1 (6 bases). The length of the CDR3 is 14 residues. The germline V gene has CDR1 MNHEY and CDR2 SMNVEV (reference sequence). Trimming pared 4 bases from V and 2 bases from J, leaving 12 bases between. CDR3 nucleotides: TGTGCCAGCAGTTGCAGGGGCGCTACCTACGAGCAGTACTTC. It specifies CASSCRGATYEQYF.

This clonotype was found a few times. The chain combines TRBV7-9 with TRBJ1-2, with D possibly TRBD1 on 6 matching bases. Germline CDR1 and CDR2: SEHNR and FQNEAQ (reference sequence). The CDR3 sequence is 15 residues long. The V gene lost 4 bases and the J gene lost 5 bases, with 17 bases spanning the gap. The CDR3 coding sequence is TGTGCCAGCAGCTCCACCTGGGACACACCATATGGCTACACCTTC. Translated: CASSSTWDTPYGYTF. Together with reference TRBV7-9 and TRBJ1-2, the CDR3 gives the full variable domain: DTGVSQNPRHKITKRGQNVTFRCDPISEHNRLYWYRQTLGQGPEFLTYFQNEAQLEKSRLLSDRFSAERPKGSFSTLEIQRTEQGDSAMYLCASSSTWDTPYGYTFGSGTRLTVV.